This TCR beta chain was sequenced for a study of T cell responses to AZD1222 COVID-19 vaccine (dated by TCRdb to the early 2020s). Regarding the complete study: TCR sequencing was performed for about 250 trial participants, of whom roughly 200 were given two doses of AZD1222 and around 26 were given two doses of MenACWY control vaccine. Enrollment into the trials was organized by age into subgroups of 18-55, 56-69 and 70-plus years, and those subgroups contained about 150, 27 and 61 TCR-sequenced participants, respectively. Paper-wide results and their limitations: A significant rise in spike-specific TCR breadth and depth was observed after two AZD1222 doses relative to day 0 and relative to MenACWY recipients. Participants were mostly white British, with more females than males. The authors suggested clonal diversity may have been underestimated. Epitopes outside the regions mutated in the B.1.351 and B.1.1.7 variants were reportedly recognized by nearly half of the unique spike-specific TCRs. Conclusions about previously exposed vaccinees were limited because only a handful of AZD1222 recipients were SARS-CoV-2 seropositive at baseline. The vaccine-associated CD4 TCRs covered the entire spike protein, and the dominant responses fell in regions 160-218 and 743-854. In the small 56-69-year group, the increase in depth fell short of significance, most likely because of low power. Because no day 14 peak-response samples were available, the repertoires could be characterized only after the peak T cell response.

About this clone: The antigen this receptor binds is unknown. No base-level quality is on record; no much larger clone is a single base apart.

The CDR3 regions of human TCRbeta chains were analyzed by immunosequencing. The original methods were these. TCRs in the repertoires were compared against a reference library of SARS-CoV-2-specific TCRs that had been generated with the MIRA antigen-specificity platform. Breadth was defined as the fraction of unique TCRs that were SARS-CoV-2-associated, and depth was defined as the fraction of total T cells that were SARS-CoV-2-associated. Using the MIRA data, each spike-specific TCR was mapped to the spike region that the TCR reacts to and placed in a CD4 or CD8 class. Log10-transformed breadth and depth values were compared by one-way ANOVA with Sidak's multiple comparisons tests. Not all clones reach the TCRdb copy of this immuneACCESS table, which keeps in-frame sequences only. Checked studies attribute under half of the gap to unresolved V genes and leave the rest unexplained. V, J and clone size derive from that table, while D and trimming were established from the DNA sequence. For this sample there are under 120,000 clones; nearly 90% appear just once. The biggest ten clones account for 2% to 3% of the sample.

The sample's time point, from its label and the paper: about 28 days (+/-7) after the second vaccine dose. Because spike-specific TCR depth and breadth did not differ between the two schedules, AZD1222 recipients who got a second dose at roughly 4 weeks were pooled with those who got a second dose at roughly 12 weeks. The vaccinee samples were drawn from two UK trials, COV001 and COV002, one of which was a single-blind randomized controlled phase 2/3 trial testing AZD1222 (ChAdOx1 nCoV-19) in healthy adults. For TCRbeta chain sequencing, PBMC samples from trial participants were taken at day 0 and at day 28 after the second dose. V gives up 3 bases and J gives up 8 bases, and the segment between their germline ends measures 5 bases. CDR1 and CDR2 were assigned from the germline V gene (reference sequence) as MNHNY and SVGAGI. Inclusive of the bounding cysteine and phenylalanine, the CDR3 is 12 residues long. Only the CDR3 region is kept as DNA, spanning 36 bases read in frame from base 1.

The rearranged chain carries TRBV6-6 and TRBJ1-6; the D gene assignment is ambiguous. The source is an adult who received the AZD1222 COVID-19 vaccine. The sequenced sample was peripheral blood, obtained 28 days after the second AZD1222 dose. The CDR3 reads as follows: CASSYVDSPLHF. The sequenced DNA: TGTGCCAGCAGTTATGTGGATTCACCCCTCCACTTT.